Presented here are 32 T cell receptor beta chains from one specimen sequenced in a study of CD8+ T cells in alopecia areata. Following extraction, RNA underwent reverse transcription to cDNA, which served as the sequencing template. The repertoire was sequenced with immunoSEQ multiplex PCR; TCRdb's copy has only in-frame clones and lacks some. This sample has over 150,000 clones; 60% to 75% occur once, and the top ten carry 11% to 15%. Specified treatment: oral pan-JAK inhibitor, 5-10 mg twice daily. This sample comprised CD4+ T cells sorted from blood, obtained at week 24, from a patient treated with tofacitinib. Receptors were obtained from a human donor with alopecia areata.

This clone was picked up a small number of times. V gene TRBV11-2 combines with J gene TRBJ2-7; D is perhaps TRBD1 or TRBD2 (5 bases each). CDR1 and CDR2 (germline): SGHAT, FQNNGV. With 2 bases removed from V and 5 bases from J, the gap between germline ends came to 10 bases. This CDR3 comprises 13 residues. The CDR3 loop reads CASSLILGDEQYF. As DNA, the CDR3 is TGTGCCAGCAGCTTAATTCTGGGGGACGAGCAGTACTTC.

CDR3 loop: CATSREENSPLHF. The DNA for the CDR3 is TGTGCCACCAGCAGAGAAGAAAATTCACCCCTCCACTTT. The chain has TRBV15 and TRBJ1-6; no firm D call. Looked up from germline, CDR1 is LNHNV and CDR2 is YYDKDF (reference sequence). The CDR3 covers 13 residues. V lost 0 bases and J lost 7, with 4 bases in between.

Ten or more counts support this clone. CDR3 coding DNA: TGTGCCAGCAGAGGCGGGACAAAGAATGAAGCTTTCTTT. Protein sequence: CASRGGTKNEAFF. This chain joins TRBV6-5 and TRBJ1-1; possible D gene TRBD1, 6 bases. This CDR3 contains 13 residues. From germline, CDR1 is MNHEY and CDR2 SVGAGI. V was trimmed by 6 bases and J by 7 bases, leaving 15 bases between them.

The rearrangement links TRBV4-2 to TRBJ1-2; D is undetermined. The CDR3 consists of 15 residues. V was trimmed by 6 bases and J by 4 bases, leaving 18 bases between them. Germline V CDR1 and CDR2: LGHNA, YNFKEQ. The CDR3 spells CASRVEGLLGYGYTF. The CDR3 coding sequence is TGTGCCAGCAGGGTAGAGGGCCTCCTCGGCTATGGCTACACCTTC.

The gene calls are TRBV6-5 and TRBJ2-3; 12 nucleotides match TRBD2. The V and J ends lost 5 bases and 7 bases, in that order; junction bases with no gene match: 4. The CDR3 totals 14 residues. Germline loops: CDR1 MNHEY, CDR2 SVGAGI. The DNA for the CDR3 is TGTGCCAGCAGTACTAGCGGGGGGCCGCATACGCAGTATTTT. Translating it yields CASSTSGGPHTQYF.

The V gene is TRBV29-1, the J gene TRBJ2-7, with 7 bases lining up with TRBD2. V lost 8 bases, J lost 4 bases, and 11 bases stayed unmatched. From germline, CDR1 is SQVTM and CDR2 ANQGSEA. The CDR3 has 13 amino acids. This chain's CDR3 is CSSLGLEGYEQYF. CDR3 nucleotides: TGCAGCTCTCTCGGACTAGAGGGGTACGAGCAGTACTTC.

As to this clone: The same CDR3 arises from other DNA sequences in this sample as well. This sequence joins TRBV7-8 and TRBJ2-2; D unresolved. This CDR3 comprises 13 residues. V lost 1 base to trimming and J lost 3 bases, with 3 bases between them. Looked up from germline, CDR1 is SGHVS and CDR2 is FQNEAQ. CDR3 residues: CASSLVDTGELFF. Written as DNA, the CDR3 is TGTGCCAGCAGCTTAGTGGACACCGGGGAGCTGTTTTTT.

This chain joins TRBV18 and TRBJ2-6; D is unresolved. The CDR3 consists of 11 residues. V dropped 10 bases and J dropped 2 bases, with 3 bases sitting between them. The germline V gene has CDR1 KGHSH and CDR2 LQKENI. The CDR3 protein is CATTGANVLTF. The CDR3 coding sequence is TGTGCCACCACTGGGGCCAACGTCCTGACTTTC.

This rearrangement joins TRBV6-5 to TRBJ1-4; D is undetermined. Per germline, CDR1 MNHEY and CDR2 SVGAGI. The V end lost 0 bases, the J end lost 5 bases, and 10 bases lay between the germline ends. The CDR3 spans 15 residues. CDR3 nucleotides: TGTGCCAGCAGTTACTCCCACGGTCAGAATGAAAAACTGTTTTTT. Protein product: CASSYSHGQNEKLFF.

Only a few counts were recorded for this clone. The chain combines TRBV10-3 with TRBJ1-2; D call uncertain. V lost 4 bases, J lost 2 bases, and 8 bases lay in between. The CDR3 is made up of 13 amino acids. The germline CDR1 and CDR2 sequences are ENHRY and SYGVKD. The CDR3 region is CAISGTGNYGYTF. CDR3 coding DNA: TGTGCCATCAGTGGGACGGGAAACTATGGCTACACCTTC.

This clone appeared a few times. This chain links TRBV18 with TRBJ1-2, with D maybe TRBD1 (6 bases). Between the trimmed V and J ends, which lost 3 bases and 6 bases, there was a span of 14 bases. This CDR3 spans 14 amino acids. Per germline, CDR1 KGHSH and CDR2 LQKENI. The CDR3 loop reads CASSPKLQGNGYTF. As DNA, the CDR3 is TGTGCCAGCTCACCGAAGCTCCAGGGGAATGGCTACACCTTC. Full variable domain (missing parts from reference TRBV18 and TRBJ1-2): NAGVMQNPRHLVRRRGQEARLRCSPMKGHSHVYWYRQLPEEGLKFMVYLQKENIIDESGMPKERFSAEFPKEGPSILRIQQVVRGDSAAYFCASSPKLQGNGYTFGSGTRLTVV.

This clone was counted only a few times. The chain links TRBV7-3 to TRBJ1-4; TRBD1 aligns across 10 bases. The V gene's germline CDR1 is SGHTA and CDR2 FQGTGA. This CDR3 comprises 15 residues. The ends lost 4 bases at V and 4 bases at J; junction bases unmatched: 3. The CDR3 loop is CASSSGQGYNEKLFF. CDR3 nucleotide sequence: TGTGCCAGCAGCTCGGGACAGGGGTATAATGAAAAACTGTTTTTT.

This sequence joins TRBV19 and TRBJ2-5; D is unresolved. Germline V lookup: CDR1 LNHDA, CDR2 SQIVND (reference sequence). The CDR3 runs 11 residues. The V end lost 6 bases, the J end lost 5 bases, and 7 bases lay between the germline ends. CDR3 protein: CASSQAETQYF. In DNA, the CDR3 is TGTGCCAGTAGCCAGGCGGAGACCCAGTACTTC.

V and J are TRBV7-9 and TRBJ2-7; 7 bases fit TRBD1. Germline assignment: CDR1 SEHNR and CDR2 FQNEAQ (reference sequence). V shed 4 bases and J 2 bases; nucleotides not matched to a gene: 11. This CDR3 spans 16 amino acids. The CDR3 region has the DNA TGTGCCAGCAGCTCACCCCCGACAGGGCCCCCCTACGAGCAGTACTTC. Its protein is CASSSPPTGPPYEQYF.

The CDR3 bases are TGTGCCTGGAGAGACCCCTCCACGGGACAGTATGGCTACACCTTC. Amino acids: CAWRDPSTGQYGYTF. V is TRBV30 and J is TRBJ1-2, with 7 bases aligning to TRBD1. J gave up 5 bases and V 3 bases, and 12 bases lay outside the gene matches. This CDR3 has 15 amino acids. CDR1 GTSNPN and CDR2 SVGIG come from the germline V gene (reference sequence).

This clone was seen only once. This rearrangement joins TRBV30 to TRBJ2-3, with 7 bases that match TRBD2. J was trimmed by 5 bases and V by 0 bases; bases with no gene match: 8. CDR1 and CDR2 from the germline V gene are GTSNPN and SVGIG (reference sequence). The CDR3 runs 15 residues. CDR3 DNA: TGTGCCTGGAGTGTCGGGAGCGGGGATATAGATACGCAGTATTTT. Encoded protein: CAWSVGSGDIDTQYF.

CDR3 residues: CASSRGGTEAFF. The CDR3 region has the DNA TGTGCCAGTAGTAGGGGGGGCACTGAAGCTTTCTTT. The chain combines TRBV19 with TRBJ1-1; tentatively, D is TRBD1 (5 bases). The CDR3 sequence is 12 residues long. The V end lost 4 bases, the J end lost 4 bases, and 7 bases lay between the germline ends. Germline V gene data show CDR1 as LNHDA and CDR2 as SQIVND (reference sequence).

This chain uses TRBV2 with TRBJ1-1, with D unresolved. This CDR3 is built from 15 residues. Trimming stripped 6 bases from V and 1 base from J, with 15 bases between. Germline V gene sequence: CDR1 SNHLY, CDR2 FYNNEI. The CDR3 loop reads CASREQTSGNTEAFF. CDR3 coding DNA: TGTGCCAGCAGGGAACAGACATCTGGGAACACTGAAGCTTTCTTT.

The rearrangement joins TRBV7-9 to TRBJ2-3; 9 nucleotides align to TRBD1. The ends lost 2 bases at V and 4 bases at J; junction bases unmatched: 4. The CDR3 contains 15 residues. The V gene's germline CDR1 is SEHNR and CDR2 FQNEAQ (reference sequence). The CDR3 region has the DNA TGTGCCAGCAGCTTACGGGACAGGGTATCAGATACGCAGTATTTT. This encodes CASSLRDRVSDTQYF.

This clone has a handful of counts. The rearrangement joins TRBV11-2 to TRBJ2-2; a possible D gene is TRBD2 (6 bases). Germline V gives CDR1 SGHAT, CDR2 FQNNGV. V was pared by 2 bases and J by 0 bases, with 7 bases between. The CDR3 runs 15 residues. The CDR3, as DNA: TGTGCCAGCAGCTTAACTAGCTCGAACACCGGGGAGCTGTTTTTT. It encodes CASSLTSSNTGELFF.

The genes are TRBV12-5 and TRBJ2-5; TRBD2 agrees at 8 bases. CDR1 is LGHNT and CDR2 is FRNRAP in the germline V gene. The CDR3 is 17 amino acids. Trimming removed 5 bases from V and 4 bases from J; junction bases left unmatched: 15. In DNA form, the CDR3 reads TGTGCTAGTGGTCCGCCCCGAGCGGGGGTGAACCGAGAGACCCAGTACTTC. The encoded protein is CASGPPRAGVNRETQYF.

J is TRBJ1-2 and V is TRBV30, with 8 bases identical to TRBD1. Trimming removed 3 bases from V and 2 bases from J; junction bases left unmatched: 8. The CDR3 length is 15 residues. CDR1 GTSNPN and CDR2 SVGIG come from the germline V gene (reference sequence). CDR3 DNA: TGTGCCTGGAGGGGACAGGATTTCGGGAACTATGGCTACACCTTC. This translates into CAWRGQDFGNYGYTF.

In DNA, the CDR3 is TGTGCCAGCAGTGAGCGGACAGGGGGCTACGAGCAGTACTTC. Its protein product is CASSERTGGYEQYF. This rearrangement joins TRBV25-1 to TRBJ2-7, with 10 bases fitting TRBD1. Trimming removed 3 bases from V and 3 bases from J; junction bases left unmatched: 2. The CDR3 contains 14 residues. Germline CDR1 MGHDK, CDR2 SYGVNS.

This chain uses TRBV29-1 with TRBJ1-5; 7 bases align to TRBD1. Germline values: CDR1 SQVTM, CDR2 ANQGSEA. V shed 6 bases, J shed 5 bases, and the junction held 10 bases outside the gene matches. There are 14 residues in the CDR3. The chain's CDR3 is CSVAGGRWDQPQHF. Written as DNA, the CDR3 is TGCAGCGTGGCAGGGGGACGGTGGGATCAGCCCCAGCATTTT.

The chain couples TRBV20-1 to TRBJ1-1, with D hard to call. The CDR3 sequence is 11 residues long. In germline, CDR1 is DFQATT, CDR2 SNEGSKA (reference sequence). CDR3 residues: CSSGRGYEAFF. For the CDR3, the DNA is TGCAGCTCAGGACGGGGATATGAAGCTTTCTTT.

This chain uses TRBV25-1 with TRBJ2-5; D perhaps matches TRBD1 (5 bases). CDR1 MGHDK and CDR2 SYGVNS come from the germline V gene. V lost 3 bases to trimming and J lost 9 bases, with 8 bases between them. This CDR3 comprises 11 residues. The CDR3 DNA reads as TGTGCCAGCAGTGACCGCAGGGCCCAGTACTTC. Encoded protein: CASSDRRAQYF.

This clone appeared a few times. The chain couples TRBV7-3 to TRBJ2-5; possibly TRBD1 for D (5 bases). V lost 2 bases and J 2 bases, leaving 12 bases between the germline ends. CDR3 length: 15 amino acids. Per the germline V gene, CDR1 is SGHTA and CDR2 is FQGTGA. DNA of the CDR3: TGTGCCAGCAGCTTACTGGCAGGGCCTCAAGAGACCCAGTACTTC. Translation: CASSLLAGPQETQYF. Complete variable domain (other parts from reference TRBV7-3 and TRBJ2-5): GAGVSQTPSNKVTEKGKYVELRCDPISGHTALYWYRQSLGQGPEFLIYFQGTGAADDSGLPNDRFFAVRPEGSVSTLKIQRTERGDSAVYLCASSLLAGPQETQYFGPGTRLLVL.

This clone was counted once. The V gene is TRBV2, the J gene TRBJ1-2; D is possibly TRBD1 (6 bases). The CDR3 contains 15 residues. Germline values: CDR1 SNHLY, CDR2 FYNNEI. The V end lost 4 bases, the J end lost 8 bases, and 20 bases lay between the germline ends. CDR3 bases: TGTGCCAGCAGTGGGGGGGCCGACGGTTCCTGGGGCTACACCTTC. Translation gives CASSGGADGSWGYTF.

The chain uses TRBV29-1 and TRBJ1-1; D uncertain. Per germline, CDR1 SQVTM and CDR2 ANQGSEA. The CDR3 contains 11 residues. V was trimmed by 7 bases and J by 5 bases, leaving 11 bases between them. CDR3 amino acids: CSERVRTEAFF. The DNA of the CDR3 is TGCAGCGAGAGGGTCCGGACTGAAGCTTTCTTT. Drawing the rest from reference TRBV29-1 and TRBJ1-1, the complete variable domain is SAVISQKPSRDICQRGTSLTIQCQVDSQVTMMFWYRQQPGQSLTLIATANQGSEATYESGFVIDKFPISRPNLTFSTLTVSNMSPEDSSIYLCSERVRTEAFFGQGTRLTVV.

The chain is built from TRBV27 and TRBJ1-2; tentatively, D is TRBD1 (6 bases). Germline V lookup: CDR1 MNHEY, CDR2 SMNVEV (reference sequence). Between the trimmed V and J ends, which lost 4 bases and 5 bases, there was a span of 17 bases. The CDR3 covers 15 residues. CDR3 DNA sequence: TGTGCCAGCAGTTCCTCAAGGACAGCTTTTTATGGCTACACCTTC. This translates into CASSSSRTAFYGYTF.

The chain's CDR3 is CASSQAGAGGGDTQYF. CDR3 bases: TGCGCCAGCAGCCAAGCGGGAGCGGGGGGCGGAGATACGCAGTATTTT. The genes are TRBV4-1 and TRBJ2-3; 9 positions match TRBD2. Looked up from germline, CDR1 is MGHRA and CDR2 is YSYEKL. This CDR3 is built from 16 residues. V lost 1 base and J lost 5; bases outside the gene matches: 7.

This clone appeared once. The V call is TRBV5-6, the J call TRBJ1-2; TRBD1 matches 7 bases. CDR3 length: 16 amino acids. CDR1 is SGHDT, CDR2 YYEEEE, per germline. The V and J ends lost 1 base and 0 bases, in that order; junction bases with no gene match: 6. The CDR3 sequence is CASSLLGGQTNYGYTF. The CDR3, as DNA: TGTGCCAGCAGCTTGTTAGGGGGACAGACTAACTATGGCTACACCTTC.